This is a list of T cell receptor beta chains from one sample in a study of vaccination and CD4 T cells after COVID-19. A single record per CDR3 protein comes from TCRdb applying MiXCR to the PCR reads. The table has about 20,000 distinct CDR3 sequences, under 70% seen once. No antigen is known for these receptors. Sample: CD4+ T cells from blood, cultured in vitro. The receptors were gathered from a human donor who had recovered from COVID-19. Both conserved end residues are part of each CDR3. D genes are given only for firm matches. Clone size is shown for a subset of rows, as once, few, many or a class of expanded clone.

TRBJ1-6 | NA | NA | TRBV27 | CASRIDPLTGNSPLHF | TGTGCCAGCAGAATAGACCCACTCACGGGCAATTCACCCCTCCACTTT
TRBJ1-3 | TRBD1 | NA | TRBV6-1 | CASSETGGDTIYF | TGTGCCAGCAGTGAGACAGGGGGGGACACCATATATTTT
TRBJ1-1 | NA | NA | TRBV6-2/TRBV6-3 | CASSYGRVAEAFF | TGTGCCAGCAGTTACGGCAGGGTGGCTGAAGCTTTCTTT
TRBJ2-3 | NA | NA | TRBV6-5 | CASSYGVRNGDTQYF | TGTGCCAGCAGTTACGGGGTCAGGAATGGGGATACGCAGTATTTT
TRBJ1-3 | NA | NA | TRBV12-3/TRBV12-4 | CASRTVGGNTIYF | TGTGCCAGCAGGACGGTGGGAGGAAACACCATATATTTT
TRBJ1-2 | NA | NA | TRBV6-2/TRBV6-3 | CATSVLRGYTF | TGTGCCACGTCAGTCTTGAGAGGCTACACCTTC
TRBJ1-5 | NA | NA | TRBV27 | CASSSKQPRNQPQHF | TGTGCCAGCAGTTCAAAACAGCCTCGCAATCAGCCCCAGCATTTT
TRBJ1-2 | NA | once | TRBV28 | CASSSPFSGSGGYTF | TGTGCCAGCAGTTCCCCCTTTTCCGGGAGTGGTGGCTACACCTTC
TRBJ2-7 | TRBD1 | NA | TRBV2 | CASSWGQGRNEQYF | TGTGCCAGCAGTTGGGGACAGGGGAGGAACGAGCAGTACTTC
TRBJ2-7 | NA | NA | TRBV18 | CASSPSSGTNLEQYF | TGTGCCAGCTCACCGTCCTCCGGTACGAACCTCGAGCAGTACTTC
TRBJ2-2 | TRBD1 | NA | TRBV19 | CASSIVGQGIGELFF | TGTGCCAGTAGTATTGTGGGACAGGGGATCGGGGAGCTGTTTTTT
TRBJ2-7 | TRBD2 | NA | TRBV20-1 | CSASSVAGGYEQYF | TGCAGTGCTAGTTCGGTAGCGGGAGGCTACGAGCAGTACTTC
TRBJ2-7 | TRBD2 | NA | TRBV27 | CASSLFGLAGGPEQYF | TGTGCCAGCAGTTTATTTGGACTAGCGGGAGGGCCCGAGCAGTACTTC
TRBJ2-3 | TRBD2 | once | TRBV28 | CASSPSGGSTDTQYF | TGTGCCAGCAGCCCTAGCGGGGGTAGCACAGATACGCAGTATTTT
TRBJ2-3 | TRBD1 | NA | TRBV6-2/TRBV6-3 | CASSPIERTGRGDTQYF | TGTGCCAGCAGCCCTATTGAAAGGACAGGGCGCGGGGATACGCAGTATTTT
TRBJ1-1 | NA | once | TRBV20-1 | CSASIQMNTEAFF | TGCAGTGCTAGTATACAGATGAACACTGAAGCTTTCTTT
TRBJ1-5 | NA | NA | TRBV7-9 | CASSPGGASNQPQHF | TGTGCCAGCAGCCCTGGGGGCGCGAGCAATCAGCCCCAGCATTTT
TRBJ1-2 | NA | NA | TRBV6-5 | CASSSRMGDGDYGYTF | TGTGCCAGCAGTTCGAGGATGGGCGACGGAGACTATGGCTACACCTTC
TRBJ1-2 | NA | NA | TRBV11-3 | CASSLGGGGGNYGYTF | TGTGCCAGCAGCTTAGGTGGAGGGGGTGGAAACTATGGCTACACCTTC
TRBJ2-1 | NA | NA | TRBV6-2/TRBV6-3 | CASSSRGTSYNEQFF | TGTGCCAGCAGTTCAAGGGGTACGTCCTACAATGAGCAGTTCTTC
TRBJ1-5 | NA | NA | TRBV20-1 | CSASRGPQHF | TGCAGTGCCTCGCGGGGGCCCCAGCATTTT
TRBJ2-4 | NA | NA | TRBV30 | CAWSGTNKNIQYF | TGTGCCTGGAGTGGCACAAACAAAAACATTCAGTACTTC
TRBJ1-2 | NA | few | TRBV20-1 | CSARVGVQGYTF | TGCAGTGCTCGGGTAGGGGTGCAGGGCTACACCTTC
TRBJ2-4 | TRBD1 | NA | TRBV10-3 | CAISEPGQGKFNIQYF | TGTGCCATCAGTGAGCCGGGACAGGGAAAGTTCAACATTCAGTACTTC